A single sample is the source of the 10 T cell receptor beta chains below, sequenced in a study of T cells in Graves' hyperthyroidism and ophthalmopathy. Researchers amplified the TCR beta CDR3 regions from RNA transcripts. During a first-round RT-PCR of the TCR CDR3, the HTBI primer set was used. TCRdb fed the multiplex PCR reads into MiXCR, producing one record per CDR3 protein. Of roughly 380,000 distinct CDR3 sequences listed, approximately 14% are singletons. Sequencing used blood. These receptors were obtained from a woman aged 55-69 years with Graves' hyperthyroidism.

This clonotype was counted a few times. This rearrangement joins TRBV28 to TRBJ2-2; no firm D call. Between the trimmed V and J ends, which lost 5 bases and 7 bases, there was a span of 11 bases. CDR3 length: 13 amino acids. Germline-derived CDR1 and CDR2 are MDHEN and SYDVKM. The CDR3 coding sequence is TGTGCCAGCAGTCCAGAACTCGTCGGGGAGCTGTTTTTT. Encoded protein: CASSPELVGELFF.

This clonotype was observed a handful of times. CDR3 nucleotide sequence: TGCGCCAGCAGCTCAGGGACGAGTGAAAAACTGTTTTTT. Protein: CASSSGTSEKLFF. The J gene is TRBJ1-4, the V gene TRBV5-1; D perhaps matches TRBD1 (5 bases). The CDR3 runs to 13 residues. Germline V CDR1 and CDR2: SGHRS, YFSETQ. V was clipped by 3 bases and J by 7 bases, with 10 bases between them.

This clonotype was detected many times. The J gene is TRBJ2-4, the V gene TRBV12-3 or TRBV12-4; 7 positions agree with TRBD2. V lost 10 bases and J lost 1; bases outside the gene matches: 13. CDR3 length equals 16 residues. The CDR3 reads CAIRTSERGAKNIQYF. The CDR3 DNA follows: TGTGCCATCCGGACTAGTGAGAGGGGTGCCAAAAACATTCAGTACTTC.

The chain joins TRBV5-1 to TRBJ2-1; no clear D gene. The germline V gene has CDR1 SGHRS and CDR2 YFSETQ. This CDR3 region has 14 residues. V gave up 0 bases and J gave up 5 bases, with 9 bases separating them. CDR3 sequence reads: CASSLDGPDNEQFF. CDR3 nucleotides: TGCGCCAGCAGCTTGGATGGGCCAGACAATGAGCAGTTCTTC. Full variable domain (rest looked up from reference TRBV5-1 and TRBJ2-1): KAGVTQTPRYLIKTRGQQVTLSCSPISGHRSVSWYQQTPGQGLQFLFEYFSETQRNKGNFPGRFSGRQFSNSRSEMNVSTLELGDSALYLCASSLDGPDNEQFFGPGTRLTVL.

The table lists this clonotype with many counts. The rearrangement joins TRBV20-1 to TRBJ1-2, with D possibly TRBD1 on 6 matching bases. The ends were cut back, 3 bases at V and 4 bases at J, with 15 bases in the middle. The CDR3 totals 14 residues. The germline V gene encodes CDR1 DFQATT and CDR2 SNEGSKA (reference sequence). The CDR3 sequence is CSASGQNKPYGYTF. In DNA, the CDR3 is TGCAGTGCTAGCGGACAGAACAAGCCCTATGGCTACACCTTC.

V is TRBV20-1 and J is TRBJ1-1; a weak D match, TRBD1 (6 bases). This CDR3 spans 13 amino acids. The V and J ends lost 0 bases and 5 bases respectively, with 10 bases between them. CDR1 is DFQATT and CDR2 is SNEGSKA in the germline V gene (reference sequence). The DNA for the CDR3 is TGCAGTGCTAGAGATCAGGGGAGGACTGAAGCTTTCTTT. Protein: CSARDQGRTEAFF.

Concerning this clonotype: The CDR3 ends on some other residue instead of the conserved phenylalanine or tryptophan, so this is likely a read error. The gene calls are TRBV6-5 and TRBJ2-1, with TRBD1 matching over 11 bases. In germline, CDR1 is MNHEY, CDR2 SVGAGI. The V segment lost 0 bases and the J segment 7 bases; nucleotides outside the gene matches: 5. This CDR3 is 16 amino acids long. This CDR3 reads CASSYSGTGGGNEQFL. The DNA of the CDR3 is TGTGCCAGCAGTTACTCCGGGACAGGGGGGGGGAATGAGCAGTTCCTC.

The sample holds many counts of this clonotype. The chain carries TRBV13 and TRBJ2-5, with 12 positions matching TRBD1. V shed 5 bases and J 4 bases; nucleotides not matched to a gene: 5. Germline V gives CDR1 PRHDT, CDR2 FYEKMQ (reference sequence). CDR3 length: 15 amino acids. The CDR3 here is CASSPWDRGRETQYF. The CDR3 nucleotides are TGTGCCAGCAGCCCTTGGGACAGGGGGCGAGAGACCCAGTACTTC. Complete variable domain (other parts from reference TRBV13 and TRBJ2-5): AAGVIQSPRHLIKEKRETATLKCYPIPRHDTVYWYQQGPGQDPQFLISFYEKMQSDKGSIPDRFSAQQFSDYHSELNMSSLELGDSALYFCASSPWDRGRETQYFGPGTRLLVL.

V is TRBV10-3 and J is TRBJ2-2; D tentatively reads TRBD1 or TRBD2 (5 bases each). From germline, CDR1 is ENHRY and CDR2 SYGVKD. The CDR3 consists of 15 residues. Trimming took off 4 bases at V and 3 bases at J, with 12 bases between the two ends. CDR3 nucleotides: TGTGCCATCAGTGCCGGGACGGCTTACACCGGGGAGCTGTTTTTT. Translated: CAISAGTAYTGELFF.

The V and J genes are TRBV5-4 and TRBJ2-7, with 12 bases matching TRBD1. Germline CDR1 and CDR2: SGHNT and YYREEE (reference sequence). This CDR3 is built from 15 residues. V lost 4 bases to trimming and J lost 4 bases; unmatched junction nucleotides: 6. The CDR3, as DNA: TGTGCCAGCAGCACCCGGGACAGGGGGCGATACGAGCAGTACTTC. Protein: CASSTRDRGRYEQYF.